Below are 5 T cell receptor beta chains sequenced from a single sample in a study of blood T cell repertoires in COVID-19. Generated by immunoSEQ multiplex PCR, the TCRdb table keeps only in-frame clones and is missing some. The sample includes about 350,000 clones, over 75% seen only once; the top ten take 1%. The source material was PBMCs or T cells enriched from blood (not recorded which). These receptors originate from a woman aged 25 to 45 who had recovered from COVID-19.

This clone was picked up many times. The J gene is TRBJ1-1, the V gene TRBV28; the match to TRBD1 covers 7 bases. Germline CDR1 MDHEN, CDR2 SYDVKM. This CDR3 region has 14 residues. J gave up 1 base and V 2 bases, and 1 base lay outside the gene matches. The CDR3 nucleotides are TGTGCCAGCAGTTTAGCAGGGGGGAACACTGAAGCTTTCTTT. Translated, it gives CASSLAGGNTEAFF. Looking up the rest from reference TRBV28 and TRBJ1-1 gives the full variable domain: DVKVTQSSRYLVKRTGEKVFLECVQDMDHENMFWYRQDPGLGLRLIYFSYDVKMKEKGDIPEGYSVSREKKERFSLILESASTNQTSMYLCASSLAGGNTEAFFGQGTRLTVV.

This clone was counted only a few times. This chain links TRBV7-9 with TRBJ1-2, with 10 bases that match TRBD1. The V gene end was trimmed by 5 bases and the J gene end by 8 bases; junction bases not matched to a gene: 5. Per germline, CDR1 SEHNR and CDR2 FQNEAQ (reference sequence). This CDR3 spans 13 amino acids. CDR3 coding DNA: TGTGCCAGCAGCACCGGGACAGGGGTGGGCTACACCTTC. Protein product: CASSTGTGVGYTF.

The chain combines TRBV7-8 with TRBJ2-7, with 8 bases that match TRBD1. Germline V gene lookup returns CDR1 SGHVS and CDR2 FQNEAQ. This CDR3 is built from 17 residues. Trimming removed 5 bases from V and 5 bases from J; junction bases left unmatched: 17. The CDR3 protein is CASSPQVGQEVPHEQYF. The CDR3 coding sequence is TGTGCCAGCAGCCCCCAAGTGGGACAGGAAGTTCCCCACGAGCAGTACTTC.

The chain recombines TRBV4-3 with TRBJ2-1, with 13 positions matching TRBD2. This CDR3 spans 20 amino acids. Germline CDR1 is LGHNA and CDR2 is YSLEER. Germline trimming cut 4 bases from V and 3 bases from J; bases unmatched to any gene: 15. Here the CDR3 reads CASSLAPRTSGSLDYNEQFF. The DNA of the CDR3 is TGCGCCAGCAGCCTAGCACCGAGGACTAGCGGGAGCCTAGACTACAATGAGCAGTTCTTC.

The rearrangement uses TRBV11-2 and TRBJ1-4; D gene uncertain. Germline V lookup: CDR1 SGHAT, CDR2 FQNNGV. The CDR3 covers 14 residues. Trimming stripped 3 bases from V and 2 bases from J, with 7 bases between. CDR3 loop: CASSLGSTNEKLFF. The CDR3 DNA reads TGTGCCAGCAGCTTGGGGAGCACTAATGAAAAACTGTTTTTT. The full variable domain, its missing parts supplied by reference TRBV11-2 and TRBJ1-4, is EAGVAQSPRYKIIEKRQSVAFWCNPISGHATLYWYQQILGQGPKLLIQFQNNGVVDDSQLPKDRFSAERLKGVDSTLKIQPAKLEDSAVYLCASSLGSTNEKLFFGSGTQLSVL.